A single sample gave rise to the 20 T cell receptor beta chains below, sequenced in a study of CD8 T cells in Susac syndrome (dated by TCRdb to the late 2010s). The library was built by means of the immunoSEQ multiplex PCR assay. RNA was extracted using the RNeasy kit, and about 0.45 to 1 microgram was reverse transcribed with random hexamers. The public reads were reanalyzed by TCRdb: fastp trimming at Q25, MiXCR alignment, in-frame beta chains only. Rows matching on CDR3 protein sequence are summarized as one entry with the most common DNA and genes. This sample has about 150,000 distinct CDR3 sequences in its table, and 90% to 96% of those were observed once. The ten largest make up about 0.08% of the sample. Sequenced material: CD4+ T cells from PBMCs. The receptors come from a human donor with Susac syndrome.

The chain carries TRBV2 and TRBJ1-4; D remains ambiguous. V was pared by 7 bases and J by 6 bases, with 6 bases between. The CDR3 spans 11 residues. CDR1 is SNHLY and CDR2 is FYNNEI in the germline V gene. CDR3 sequence reads: CASKGDEKLFF. CDR3 in DNA: TGTGCCAGCAAGGGAGATGAAAAACTGTTTTTT.

This clonotype was counted a single time. The chain carries TRBV20-1 and TRBJ2-2; 7 nucleotides align to TRBD1. This CDR3 is built from 16 residues. V lost 4 bases, J lost 2 bases, and 10 bases stayed unmatched. The V gene's germline CDR1 is DFQATT and CDR2 SNEGSKA (reference sequence). The CDR3 DNA reads as TGCAGTGCTAAGATATCGGGACAGATAAACACCGGGGAGCTGTTTTTT. This translates into CSAKISGQINTGELFF.

The V gene is TRBV3-1, the J gene TRBJ2-3; 10 bases line up with TRBD2. V lost 5 bases and J lost 5; bases outside the gene matches: 7. Looked up from germline, CDR1 is LGHDT and CDR2 is YNNKEL (reference sequence). This CDR3 is 15 amino acids long. The DNA of the CDR3 is TGTGCCAGCAGCTTCTTAGCGGGAGGCCTAGATACGCAGTATTTT. As protein: CASSFLAGGLDTQYF.

The chain recombines TRBV18 with TRBJ2-7; 8 bases match TRBD1. V shed 5 bases, J shed 3 bases, and the junction held 6 bases outside the gene matches. The CDR3 contains 14 residues. CDR1 is KGHSH, CDR2 LQKENI, per germline. The CDR3 is CASSGGQENYEQYF. The CDR3, as DNA: TGTGCCAGCTCAGGGGGACAGGAAAACTACGAGCAGTACTTC.

V and J are TRBV20-1 and TRBJ2-2; D could derive from TRBD1 or TRBD2 (5 bases each). Germline V gives CDR1 DFQATT, CDR2 SNEGSKA (reference sequence). V was cut by 1 base and J by 1 base, with 10 bases left in between. The CDR3 extends over 15 amino acids. The CDR3 sequence: CSARAPGRNTGELFF. The DNA of the CDR3 is TGCAGTGCTAGAGCTCCGGGACGGAACACCGGGGAGCTGTTTTTT.

This chain uses TRBV20-1 with TRBJ2-1, with D perhaps matching TRBD2 (5 bases). V lost 3 bases and J lost 9, with 15 bases in between. CDR3 size: 13 residues. CDR1 and CDR2 from the germline V gene are DFQATT and SNEGSKA (reference sequence). The CDR3 nucleotides are TGCAGTGCTAGCACTAGGTTTCTTGGTGAGCAGTTCTTC. It translates to CSASTRFLGEQFF.

This chain connects TRBV7-2 to TRBJ2-1; 12 bases fit TRBD2. The CDR3 is made up of 15 amino acids. Germline V lookup: CDR1 SGHTA, CDR2 FQGNSA. J lost 7 bases, V lost 6 bases, and 7 bases had no gene match. The CDR3 sequence: CASRASGGATNEQFF. The CDR3 coding sequence is TGTGCCAGCAGAGCTAGCGGGGGGGCTACGAATGAGCAGTTCTTC.

The chain carries TRBV7-9 and TRBJ2-7, with a weak D call TRBD2 (5 bases). The CDR3 is 13 amino acids. Trimming took 5 bases from V and 4 from J, leaving 12 bases between them. The germline CDR1 and CDR2 sequences are SEHNR and FQNEAQ (reference sequence). CDR3 bases: TGTGCCAGCAGCGGAGGTGCCCTTTACGAGCAGTACTTC. This codes for CASSGGALYEQYF.

The rearrangement joins TRBV28 to TRBJ1-5; 10 nucleotides align to TRBD1. Unmatched junction bases numbered 4, after V lost 6 bases and J lost 2 bases. The length of the CDR3 is 15 residues. The germline V gene has CDR1 MDHEN and CDR2 SYDVKM. The CDR3 loop reads CASRPGTGGNQPQHF. CDR3 bases: TGTGCCAGCAGACCCGGGACAGGGGGCAATCAGCCCCAGCATTTT.

V gene TRBV2 combines with J gene TRBJ1-5, with TRBD1 identical over 10 bases. Germline CDR1 and CDR2: SNHLY and FYNNEI. The V gene end was trimmed by 7 bases and the J gene end by 3 bases; junction bases not matched to a gene: 9. The CDR3 has 16 amino acids. This CDR3 is CASKVGDRGSNQPQHF. The CDR3 DNA follows: TGTGCCAGCAAGGTCGGGGACAGGGGCTCCAATCAGCCCCAGCATTTT.

This chain uses TRBV7-2 with TRBJ2-5, with no clear D. CDR1 is SGHTA and CDR2 is FQGNSA in the germline V gene. Trimming stripped 3 bases from V and 2 bases from J, with 7 bases between. CDR3 size: 13 residues. The CDR3 nucleotides are TGTGCCAGCAGCTTGGGCTATCAAGAGACCCAGTACTTC. Translated: CASSLGYQETQYF. The full variable domain, its missing parts supplied by reference TRBV7-2 and TRBJ2-5, is GAGVSQSPSNKVTEKGKDVELRCDPISGHTALYWYRQSLGQGLEFLIYFQGNSAPDKSGLPSDRFSAERTGGSVSTLTIQRTQQEDSAVYLCASSLGYQETQYFGPGTRLLVL.

The rearrangement joins TRBV3-1 to TRBJ2-6, with D unclear. V shed 1 base and J shed 2 bases, with 15 bases lying between them. The CDR3 loop spans 18 amino acids. Germline V gives CDR1 LGHDT, CDR2 YNNKEL (reference sequence). This CDR3 reads CASSQGTRTYAGANVLTF. The CDR3 DNA follows: TGTGCCAGCAGCCAAGGTACACGAACCTATGCTGGGGCCAACGTCCTGACTTTC.

V is TRBV29-1 and J is TRBJ1-2; maybe TRBD1 (5 bases). The CDR3 spans 12 residues. V shed 6 bases and J shed 7 bases, with 15 bases lying between them. The V gene's germline CDR1 is SQVTM and CDR2 ANQGSEA. The chain's CDR3 is CSVSDGTLGYTF. Here the CDR3 DNA reads TGCAGCGTCTCGGACGGGACGCTTGGCTACACCTTC.

V usage is TRBV3-1 and J usage is TRBJ2-7; D remains ambiguous. The V gene lost 1 base and the J gene lost 0 bases, with 10 bases spanning the gap. Per germline, CDR1 LGHDT and CDR2 YNNKEL (reference sequence). CDR3 size: 15 residues. CDR3 loop: CASSQGGPSSYEQYF. The CDR3 nucleotides are TGTGCCAGCAGCCAAGGAGGCCCGAGCTCCTACGAGCAGTACTTC.

The CDR3, as DNA: TGCAGCGTTGGAGGAGGAAACACCATATATTTT. Its translation: CSVGGGNTIYF. V and J are TRBV29-1 and TRBJ1-3; D remains ambiguous. V lost 4 bases to trimming and J lost 4 bases, with 5 bases between them. The germline CDR1 and CDR2 sequences are SQVTM and ANQGSEA. The CDR3 extends over 11 amino acids.

V usage is TRBV24-1 and J usage is TRBJ2-1, with D unclear. The CDR3 totals 14 residues. Germline V gene sequence: CDR1 KGHDR, CDR2 SFDVKD. The ends were cut back, 4 bases at V and 6 bases at J, with 12 bases in the middle. Here the CDR3 reads CATSDPGKINEQFF. The CDR3 DNA sequence: TGTGCCACCAGTGACCCTGGAAAAATCAATGAGCAGTTCTTC.

This chain joins TRBV5-4 and TRBJ1-6; TRBD1 matches 9 bases. Germline lookup yields CDR1 SGHNT and CDR2 YYREEE (reference sequence). The CDR3 has 16 amino acids. Trimming took 0 bases from V and 9 from J; bases not matched to a gene: 7. The CDR3 here is CASSLALGQGSSPLHF. The CDR3 bases are TGTGCCAGCAGCTTGGCCCTAGGACAGGGGTCTTCACCCCTCCACTTT.

This rearrangement joins TRBV5-1 to TRBJ1-1, with TRBD1 matching over 7 bases. V lost 5 bases, J lost 0 bases, and 7 bases stayed unmatched. The CDR3 is made up of 15 amino acids. Germline V gene data show CDR1 as SGHRS and CDR2 as YFSETQ. The CDR3: CASRKLGGLNTEAFF. In nucleotides, the CDR3 is TGCGCCAGCAGGAAATTAGGGGGCCTGAACACTGAAGCTTTCTTT.

The rearrangement links TRBV27 to TRBJ1-5; D not certain. CDR3 size: 11 residues. The germline V and J ends were trimmed by 8 bases and 5 bases, with 7 bases remaining between them. Germline loops: CDR1 MNHEY, CDR2 SMNVEV (reference sequence). CDR3 region: CASGIYQPQHF. In DNA form, the CDR3 reads TGTGCCAGCGGGATTTATCAGCCCCAGCATTTT.

This clonotype was detected only once. The CDR3 protein is CASSERGISYEQYF. As DNA, the CDR3 is TGTGCCAGCAGTGAGAGGGGCATTTCCTACGAGCAGTACTTC. This sequence joins TRBV2 and TRBJ2-7; either TRBD1 or TRBD2 may fit D (5 bases each). Per germline, CDR1 SNHLY and CDR2 FYNNEI. Trimming cost V 3 bases and J 1 base, with 10 bases left between them. The CDR3 totals 14 residues.